This T cell receptor (beta chain) is from a study of blood T cell repertoires in COVID-19. Across the whole study: COVID-19 samples from acute and convalescent phases originated in the United States, Italy and Spain. From T cells, B-cell-depleted T cells, or PBMCs came the material, which was cDNA or gDNA.

The CDR3 loop spans 12 amino acids. Trimming took 9 bases from V and 6 from J; bases not matched to a gene: 8. Original handling: It was from reference gene primer amplification that nucleated cell counts were estimated. This table comes from immunoSEQ multiplex PCR, and its TCRdb copy is limited to in-frame clones, with some not included. V, J and clone size are those of that table, while D and trimming were read from the DNA. In the table there are 65,000 or so clones, 90% of which are singletons. The receptor was isolated from a man aged 60 to 69 with acute or convalescent COVID-19. Sequencing was performed on peripheral blood. V is TRBV5-3 and J is TRBJ1-1, with 7 nucleotides matching TRBD1. TRBV5-3 is an ORF; its function is uncertain. CDR3 sequence reads: CANSDRTSEAFF. As DNA, the CDR3 is TGTGCCAACTCGGACAGGACCTCTGAAGCTTTCTTT.